This is a list of T cell receptor beta chains from one sample in a study of T-cell memory formation after mild COVID-19. TCRdb ran MiXCR on the 5' RACE reads and lists one entry per CDR3 protein. The repertoire consists of roughly 300,000 distinct CDR3 sequences, with approximately 15% occurring once and the leading ten covering 22%. What was sequenced was PBMCs or a T cell subset sorted from them (not recorded which). These receptors were obtained from a man aged 18 to 29 who had mild COVID-19 (a few samples of this study predate the infection). Cell type and time point are not known. Each CDR3 is given with its conserved first and last residue. Each record gives: D gene, V gene, clone size, J gene, CDR3 protein, CDR3 DNA. The D gene is left open where the match is weak. Clone size, where shown, is once, few, many, or a class for clones that have expanded.

>.|TRBV4-2|few|TRBJ1-6
CASSPRENSPLHF
TGTGCCAGCAGCCCGCGGGAAAATTCACCCCTCCACTTT
>.|TRBV3-1|few|TRBJ2-3
CASSQEDFLTDTQYF
TGTGCCAGCAGCCAAGAGGACTTCCTCACAGATACGCAGTATTTT
>.|TRBV10-3|few|TRBJ2-6
CATSLQGFSGANVLTF
TGTGCCACCTCGTTACAGGGATTTTCTGGGGCCAACGTCCTGACTTTC
>TRBD2|TRBV7-2|.|TRBJ2-5
CASSLDGGRQETQYF
TGTGCCAGCAGCTTGGACGGGGGGAGGCAAGAGACCCAGTACTTC
>.|TRBV5-1|few|TRBJ2-5
CASSFGGAEQETQYF
TGCGCCAGCTCTTTTGGGGGGGCAGAACAAGAGACCCAGTACTTC
>.|TRBV20-1|few|TRBJ1-4
CSAPKGTQEKLFF
TGCAGTGCGCCGAAAGGGACTCAAGAAAAACTGTTTTTT
>.|TRBV6-2/TRBV6-3|.|TRBJ1-5
CASSLGWTQHF
TGTGCCAGCAGTTTAGGGTGGACCCAGCATTTT
>TRBD1|TRBV20-1|.|TRBJ1-5
CSARPLGQGDQPQHF
TGCAGTGCTAGACCCCTCGGACAGGGAGATCAGCCCCAGCATTTT
>TRBD1|TRBV7-6|few|TRBJ1-5
CASSPGGPRDQPQHF
TGTGCCAGCAGCCCAGGGGGACCACGGGATCAGCCCCAGCATTTT
>.|TRBV29-1|.|TRBJ1-4
CSVADSATNEKLFF
TGCAGCGTGGCCGACAGTGCAACTAATGAAAAACTGTTTTTT
>.|TRBV5-1|.|TRBJ1-1
CASSFGQENTEAFF
TGCGCCAGCAGCTTCGGCCAGGAGAACACTGAAGCTTTCTTT
>.|TRBV24-1|few|TRBJ2-3
CATSDWRNTQYF
TGTGCCACCAGTGATTGGCGGAATACGCAGTATTTT
>TRBD1|TRBV5-1|few|TRBJ1-2
CASSLGRGRGDGYTF
TGCGCCAGCAGCTTGGGCAGGGGGCGAGGAGATGGCTACACCTTC
>.|TRBV10-3|.|TRBJ2-7
CAISNPGQAYEQYF
TGTGCCATCAGTAACCCCGGCCAGGCTTACGAGCAGTACTTC
>TRBD1|TRBV2|.|TRBJ2-7
CASSSRQGGIYEQYF
TGTGCCAGCAGTTCTAGACAGGGGGGAATCTACGAGCAGTACTTC
>TRBD2|TRBV12-3/TRBV12-4|.|TRBJ2-3
CASSFPLAGASDTQYF
TGTGCCAGCAGTTTTCCACTAGCGGGGGCTTCAGATACGCAGTATTTT
>TRBD1|TRBV10-3|.|TRBJ1-1
CAISRQGQSTEAFF
TGTGCCATCAGCCGACAGGGGCAATCCACTGAAGCTTTCTTT
>.|TRBV29-1|.|TRBJ1-2
CSARLQDSSNYGYTF
TGCAGCGCGCGACTTCAGGACAGTTCTAACTATGGCTACACCTTC
>.|TRBV2|many|TRBJ2-3
CASRSNTQYF
TGTGCCAGCAGGTCGAATACGCAGTATTTT
>TRBD1|TRBV7-2|few|TRBJ1-1
CASSSGQGIEAFF
TGTGCCAGCAGCTCCGGACAGGGAATAGAAGCTTTCTTT
>.|TRBV7-2|few|TRBJ2-1
CASSPGTDSGEQFF
TGTGCCAGCAGCCCCGGGACGGATTCGGGTGAGCAGTTCTTC
>.|TRBV6-1|.|TRBJ1-1
CASSLVRVAVTEAFF
TGTGCCAGCAGTTTAGTCAGGGTCGCAGTGACTGAAGCTTTCTTT
>TRBD1|TRBV10-2|many|TRBJ2-1
CASSGGQGLNEQFF
TGCGCCAGCAGTGGGGGACAGGGGCTCAATGAGCAGTTCTTC
>TRBD2|TRBV20-1|.|TRBJ2-1
CSASGTSASSYNEQFF
TGCAGTGCTAGTGGGACTAGCGCATCCTCCTACAATGAGCAGTTCTTC
>.|TRBV4-1|.|TRBJ1-2
CASSQELNRVYGYTF
TGCGCCAGCAGCCAAGAGTTGAACAGGGTCTATGGCTACACCTTC
>TRBD1|TRBV11-2|.|TRBJ2-7
CASSNNRGENEQYF
TGTGCCAGCAGCAACAACAGGGGCGAGAACGAGCAGTACTTC
>.|TRBV23-1|few|TRBJ1-5
CASSQRESQPQHF
TGCGCCAGCAGTCAAAGAGAATCGCAGCCCCAGCATTTT
>TRBD1|TRBV20-1|.|TRBJ1-5
CSALQGPQNQPQHF
TGCAGTGCGCTACAGGGGCCCCAGAATCAGCCCCAGCATTTT
>.|TRBV4-1|.|TRBJ1-2
CASSQDWRAVPGYTF
TGCGCCAGCAGCCAAGATTGGAGGGCTGTCCCTGGCTACACCTTC
>.|TRBV7-9|few|TRBJ2-6
CASSSTEAGANVLTF
TGTGCCAGCAGCTCGACAGAGGCTGGGGCCAACGTCCTGACTTTC
>.|TRBV7-9|few|TRBJ1-1
CASSLLAAEAFF
TGTGCCAGCAGCTTATTAGCCGCTGAAGCTTTCTTT
>.|TRBV4-3|few|TRBJ1-1
CASSQDRGSNTEAFF
TGCGCCAGCAGCCAAGATCGAGGGTCTAACACTGAAGCTTTCTTT
>TRBD1|TRBV5-1|many|TRBJ2-5
CASSLRDRGQETQYF
TGCGCCAGCAGTTTACGGGACAGGGGGCAAGAGACCCAGTACTTC
>TRBD1|TRBV4-3|.|TRBJ2-1
CASSQVAKGAEQFF
TGCGCCAGCAGCCAAGTGGCGAAGGGGGCTGAGCAGTTCTTC
>.|TRBV6-2/TRBV6-3|.|TRBJ2-4
CASSPGLALAKNIQYF
TGTGCCAGCAGTCCTGGACTGGCCCTAGCCAAAAACATTCAGTACTTC
>.|TRBV6-5|few|TRBJ1-1
CASSYSGRMNTEAFF
TGTGCCAGCAGTTACTCAGGCAGAATGAACACTGAAGCTTTCTTT
>.|TRBV6-6|.|TRBJ2-1
CASSYSVRNEQFF
TGTGCCAGCAGTTATTCCGTTCGGAATGAGCAGTTCTTC
>.|TRBV12-3/TRBV12-4|few|TRBJ1-3
CASSFRFSGNTIYF
TGTGCCAGCAGTTTTAGGTTCTCTGGAAACACCATATATTTT
>.|TRBV5-1|.|TRBJ2-3
CASSFDKPTDTQYF
TGCGCCAGCAGCTTTGACAAACCCACAGATACGCAGTATTTT
>.|TRBV9|.|TRBJ1-4
CASSPRSTDEKLFF
TGTGCCAGCAGCCCGCGTTCGACAGATGAAAAACTGTTTTTT
>.|TRBV7-3|many|TRBJ2-1
CASSLNQGISYNEQFF
TGTGCCAGCAGCTTAAATCAGGGCATCTCCTACAATGAGCAGTTCTTC
>.|TRBV7-2|many|TRBJ1-5
CASSFGENQPQHF
TGTGCCAGCAGCTTCGGGGAGAATCAGCCCCAGCATTTT
>TRBD1|TRBV6-5|few|TRBJ2-3
CAGRDRVTDTQYF
TGTGCCGGACGGGACAGGGTGACAGATACGCAGTATTTT
>.|TRBV5-1|.|TRBJ1-3
CASSLETLGNTIYF
TGCGCCAGCAGCTTGGAGACACTAGGAAACACCATATATTTT
>.|TRBV6-5|few|TRBJ1-5
CASRGRVTQPQHF
TGTGCCAGCAGAGGCAGGGTAACTCAGCCCCAGCATTTT
>TRBD2|TRBV27|.|TRBJ2-7
CASSLGSAGREQYF
TGTGCCAGCAGTTTGGGCTCCGCCGGGAGGGAGCAGTACTTC
>.|TRBV15|.|TRBJ2-3
CATSRETGVGADTQYF
TGTGCCACCAGCAGAGAGACCGGGGTCGGCGCAGATACGCAGTATTTT
>TRBD1|TRBV5-1|.|TRBJ2-3
CASSHGQGEDTQYF
TGCGCCAGCAGTCATGGACAGGGAGAGGATACGCAGTATTTT
>TRBD1|TRBV5-4|many|TRBJ2-2
CASSSGTGNTGELFF
TGTGCCAGCAGCTCAGGGACAGGGAACACCGGGGAGCTGTTTTTT
>TRBD1|TRBV27|.|TRBJ1-2
CASSRQGHYGYTF
TGTGCCAGCAGCCGACAGGGGCACTATGGCTACACCTTC
>TRBD1|TRBV2|.|TRBJ1-1
CASRSGQGANTEAFF
TGTGCCAGCAGGTCGGGACAGGGTGCGAACACTGAAGCTTTCTTT
>.|TRBV5-1|.|TRBJ2-6
CASSPDSYSGANVLTF
TGCGCCAGCAGCCCGGACAGTTACTCTGGGGCCAACGTCCTGACTTTC
>.|TRBV11-1|few|TRBJ1-1
CASSRNIFTGEAFF
TGTGCCAGCAGCCGTAATATTTTTACAGGTGAAGCTTTCTTT
>TRBD1|TRBV7-2|few|TRBJ2-5
CASSSTGVEETQYF
TGTGCCAGCAGCTCGACAGGGGTTGAAGAGACCCAGTACTTC
>.|TRBV20-1|.|TRBJ2-2
CSAKADLRDHRTGELFF
TGCAGTGCCAAGGCGGACTTAAGGGACCATCGCACCGGGGAGCTGTTTTTT
>TRBD2|TRBV7-2|few|TRBJ2-3
CASRPASGDTQYF
TGTGCCAGCAGACCCGCTAGCGGAGATACGCAGTATTTT
>TRBD2|TRBV29-1|few|TRBJ2-1
CSVDGERGGLSYNEQFF
TGCAGCGTTGACGGGGAGCGGGGGGGCCTCTCCTACAATGAGCAGTTCTTC
>.|TRBV11-2|few|TRBJ1-2
CASRRLGYYGYTF
TGTGCCAGCAGGCGTTTGGGGTACTATGGCTACACCTTC